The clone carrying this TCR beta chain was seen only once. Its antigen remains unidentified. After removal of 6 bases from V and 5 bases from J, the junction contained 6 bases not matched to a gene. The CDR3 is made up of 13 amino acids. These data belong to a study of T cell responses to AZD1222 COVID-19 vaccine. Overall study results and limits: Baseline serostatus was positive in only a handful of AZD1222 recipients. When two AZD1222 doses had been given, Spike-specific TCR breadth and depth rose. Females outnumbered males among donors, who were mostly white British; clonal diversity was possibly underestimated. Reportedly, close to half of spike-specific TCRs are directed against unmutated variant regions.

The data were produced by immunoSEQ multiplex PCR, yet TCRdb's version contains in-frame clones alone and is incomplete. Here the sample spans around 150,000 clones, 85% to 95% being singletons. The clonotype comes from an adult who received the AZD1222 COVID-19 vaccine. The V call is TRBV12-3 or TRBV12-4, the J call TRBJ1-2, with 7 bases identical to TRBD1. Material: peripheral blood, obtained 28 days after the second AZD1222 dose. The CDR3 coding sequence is TGTGCCAGCAGAGAGGGACAGTTATATGGCTACACCTTC. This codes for CASREGQLYGYTF.